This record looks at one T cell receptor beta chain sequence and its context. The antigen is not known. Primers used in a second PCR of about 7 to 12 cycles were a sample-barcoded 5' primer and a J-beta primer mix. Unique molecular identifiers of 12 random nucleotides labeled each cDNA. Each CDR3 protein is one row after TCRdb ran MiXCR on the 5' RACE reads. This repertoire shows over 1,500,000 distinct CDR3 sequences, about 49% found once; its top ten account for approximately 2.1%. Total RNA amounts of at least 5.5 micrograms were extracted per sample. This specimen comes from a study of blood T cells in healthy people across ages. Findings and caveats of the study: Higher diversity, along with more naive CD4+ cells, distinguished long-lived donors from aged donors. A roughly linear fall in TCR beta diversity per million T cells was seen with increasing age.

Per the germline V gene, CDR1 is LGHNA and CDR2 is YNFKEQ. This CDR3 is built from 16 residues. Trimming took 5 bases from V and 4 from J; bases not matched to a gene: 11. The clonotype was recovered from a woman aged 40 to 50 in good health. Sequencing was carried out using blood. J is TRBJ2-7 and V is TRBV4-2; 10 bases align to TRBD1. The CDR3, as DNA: TGTGCCAGCAGCGCCGGGACAGGGGCTTTAAAATACGAGCAGTACTTC. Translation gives CASSAGTGALKYEQYF.